The 9 T cell receptor beta chains below come from one sample, sequenced in a study of cytomegalovirus exposure and HLA in healthy donors. Using immunoSEQ multiplex PCR, the repertoire was profiled, and TCRdb retains in-frame clones only, with some absent. The sample includes roughly 250,000 clones, 90% of them seen just once. Source material: PBMCs. These receptors originate from a woman aged 18-29 years in good health and CMV-seronegative.

The chain joins TRBV4-3 to TRBJ1-5; tentative D call: TRBD1 (6 bases). Germline loops: CDR1 LGHNA, CDR2 YSLEER. The CDR3 runs to 15 residues. Trimming took off 0 bases at V and 6 bases at J, with 12 bases between the two ends. CDR3 amino acids: CASSQDRDMGQPQHF. For the CDR3, the DNA is TGCGCCAGCAGCCAAGACCGGGACATGGGTCAGCCCCAGCATTTT.

The chain is built from TRBV10-2 and TRBJ1-5; weak D call: TRBD1 (6 bases). Germline V lookup: CDR1 WSHSY, CDR2 SAAADI. With 5 bases removed from V and 7 bases from J, the gap between germline ends came to 12 bases. CDR3 size: 13 residues. CDR3 residues: CASSQGQGQPQHF. The CDR3 DNA follows: TGCGCCAGCAGTCAGGGGCAAGGGCAGCCCCAGCATTTT.

The rearrangement links TRBV6-5 to TRBJ1-2, with 10 bases identical to TRBD1. With 4 bases clipped from V and 6 bases from J, the junction kept 5 bases outside the gene matches. This CDR3 comprises 14 residues. CDR1 is MNHEY and CDR2 is SVGAGI in the germline V gene. The CDR3 here is CASSWDRGGDGYTF. The CDR3 DNA is TGTGCCAGCAGTTGGGACAGGGGAGGGGATGGCTACACCTTC.

The chain has TRBV5-1 and TRBJ2-7; 10 nucleotides agree with TRBD1. CDR1 and CDR2 (germline): SGHRS, YFSETQ. The junction had 6 bases not matched to a gene; V was cut back by 0 bases and J by 3 bases. The CDR3 is 16 residues long. CDR3 bases: TGCGCCAGCAGCTTGGCCGGGACAGGGGCTTTCTACGAGCAGTACTTC. This encodes CASSLAGTGAFYEQYF.

In its sample, this clone was seen many times. The chain employs TRBV7-9 and TRBJ1-1; tentative D call: TRBD1 (6 bases). Germline lookup yields CDR1 SEHNR and CDR2 FQNEAQ (reference sequence). CDR3 length: 15 residues. Trimming left V 1 base short and J 6 bases short, with 15 bases between. The CDR3 bases are TGTGCCAGCAGCTTAGTGAGGGCAGGGGAGTCTGAAGCTTTCTTT. Amino acids: CASSLVRAGESEAFF.

The CDR3 region is CASSPLSGEVAKNTQYF. The CDR3 DNA reads TGCGCCAGCAGCCCACTATCGGGGGAGGTGGCTAAAAATACGCAGTATTTT. This sequence joins TRBV5-1 and TRBJ2-3, with a weak D call TRBD2 (6 bases). Looked up from germline, CDR1 is SGHRS and CDR2 is YFSETQ. V was cut by 4 bases and J by 7 bases, with 25 bases left in between. This CDR3 comprises 17 residues.

The chain employs TRBV15 and TRBJ2-3; 8 positions agree with TRBD2. V shed 0 bases, J shed 4 bases, and the junction held 6 bases outside the gene matches. The CDR3 is 16 residues long. Germline assignment: CDR1 LNHNV and CDR2 YYDKDF (reference sequence). CDR3 loop: CATSRDRSGGPDTQYF. The CDR3 region has the DNA TGTGCCACCAGCAGAGATCGTTCGGGGGGGCCAGATACGCAGTATTTT.

This clone was seen a few times. This chain joins TRBV19 and TRBJ1-6, with TRBD1 matching 9 bases. Germline assignment: CDR1 LNHDA and CDR2 SQIVND (reference sequence). After removal of 6 bases from V and 7 bases from J, the junction contained 4 bases not matched to a gene. The CDR3 loop spans 14 amino acids. CDR3 sequence reads: CASRTGTGNSPLHF. In DNA form, the CDR3 reads TGTGCCAGTAGGACCGGGACAGGGAATTCACCCCTCCACTTT.

The chain recombines TRBV27 with TRBJ1-3; no firm D call. V was pared by 5 bases and J by 0 bases, with 11 bases between. This CDR3 contains 15 residues. CDR1 MNHEY and CDR2 SMNVEV come from the germline V gene (reference sequence). CDR3 nucleotides: TGTGCCAGCAGTCCTGGGCCATACTCTGGAAACACCATATATTTT. This codes for CASSPGPYSGNTIYF.